Below, 31 T cell receptor beta chains from the same sample are listed, as sequenced in a study of human T cells and chemical hapten exposure. The time point is: pre-sensitization, week 0. Treatment defined: therapeutic diphenylcyclopropenone sensitization with weekly scalp DPC. TCRdb reprocessed the RACE reads via MiXCR and lists one record per CDR3 protein. The data show tens of thousands of distinct CDR3 sequences, approximately 11% seen once. This sample comprised whole blood, obtained in connection with sensitization to the hapten diphenylcyclopropenone (DPC). These receptors were collected from a woman between 45 and 65 years old with alopecia areata. Some clones in this sample may be carry-over from other donors' samples.

This clonotype was observed at least ten times. The chain is built from TRBV4-2 and TRBJ2-5, with 7 bases lining up with TRBD2. Germline CDR1 is LGHNA and CDR2 is YNFKEQ. V trimming: 0 bases; J trimming: 4 bases; junction bases outside the gene matches: 5. This CDR3 comprises 15 residues. CDR3 nucleotide sequence: TGTGCCAGCAGCCAAGAAGGTGCTAGCGGAGAGACCCAGTACTTC. Protein: CASSQEGASGETQYF.

In this sample, this clonotype turned up many times. This chain links TRBV12-3 or TRBV12-4 with TRBJ1-3; D gene ambiguous. The germline V and J ends were trimmed by 6 bases and 1 base, with 13 bases remaining between them. The CDR3 contains 15 residues. CDR3 loop: CASSRQGLSGNTIYF. CDR3 nucleotides: TGTGCCAGCAGCCGCCAAGGCCTATCTGGAAACACCATATATTTT.

The V gene is TRBV6-2 or TRBV6-3, the J gene TRBJ1-6, with 7 bases fitting TRBD1. In germline, CDR1 is MNHEY, CDR2 SVGEGT. The CDR3 is 14 residues long. The junction had 4 bases not matched to a gene; V was cut back by 6 bases and J by 5 bases. In nucleotides, the CDR3 is TGTGCCAGCAGCGGACAGGAGCATAATTCACCCCTCCACTTT. Its protein is CASSGQEHNSPLHF.

This clonotype was observed a handful of times. This chain joins TRBV9 and TRBJ1-5; D is undetermined. This CDR3 is built from 17 residues. Germline V gives CDR1 SGDLS, CDR2 YYNGEE. The V and J ends lost 3 bases and 5 bases respectively, with 21 bases between them. In nucleotides, the CDR3 is TGTGCCAGCAGCGAAGTAAGGGAGAGGTGCGGCGATCAGCCCCAGCATTTT. It is translated as CASSEVRERCGDQPQHF.

This clonotype was picked up many times. J is TRBJ2-5 and V is TRBV21-1; TRBD1 is the table's D call and was not checked against the DNA. TRBV21-1 is described as a pseudogene. The CDR3 runs to 16 residues. The CDR3: CASSKGTAGTQETQYF. CDR3 in DNA: TGTGCCAGCAGCAAAGGGACAGCTGGTACCCAAGAGACCCAGTACTTC.

This clonotype occurred many times. The J gene is TRBJ2-1, the V gene TRBV5-1, with D unresolved. The germline gives CDR1 SGHRS, CDR2 YFSETQ. The CDR3 runs 15 residues. The V end was cut by 0 bases, the J end by 4 bases, with 11 bases between. The DNA for the CDR3 is TGCGCCAGCAGCTTGGTACCTAGTCAATACAATGAGCAGTTCTTC. It translates to CASSLVPSQYNEQFF.

This clonotype was recorded at least ten times. This chain connects TRBV5-4 to TRBJ2-2; TRBD2 matches at 14 bases. The ends lost 4 bases at V and 4 bases at J; junction bases unmatched: 3. CDR1 is SGHNT, CDR2 YYREEE, per germline (reference sequence). The CDR3 loop spans 16 amino acids. CDR3 protein: CASSPGLAGATGELFF. CDR3 in DNA: TGTGCCAGCAGCCCGGGACTAGCGGGAGCCACCGGGGAGCTGTTTTTT.

This clonotype was observed a few times. The V and J genes are TRBV18 and TRBJ2-5; no clear D gene. From germline, CDR1 is KGHSH and CDR2 LQKENI. Trimming took off 1 base at V and 4 bases at J, with 10 bases between the two ends. This CDR3 is built from 14 residues. CDR3 in DNA: TGTGCCAGCTCACCACTCCCCTATGGAGAGACCCAGTACTTC. Translation gives CASSPLPYGETQYF.

This clonotype has more than one count but fewer than ten. The chain carries TRBV29-1 and TRBJ1-1; D remains unclear. The CDR3 spans 11 residues. In germline, CDR1 is SQVTM, CDR2 ANQGSEA. Trimming took 7 bases from V and 1 from J, leaving 7 bases between them. CDR3 region: CSATANTEAFF. In DNA form, the CDR3 reads TGCAGCGCAACAGCGAACACTGAAGCTTTCTTT.

This clonotype was seen a few times. One end of the junction does not line up with germline, which may come from a read error. The J gene is TRBJ1-4, the V gene TRBV20-1; unclear D gene. Germline loops: CDR1 DFQATT, CDR2 SNEGSKA (reference sequence). The CDR3 runs to 13 residues. The CDR3 spells CSARDEAAEKLFF. CDR3 in DNA: TGCAGTGCAAGAGACGAGGCAGCGGAAAAACTGTTTTTT.

This clonotype has at least ten counts. The chain is built from TRBV6-2 or TRBV6-3 and TRBJ2-3; D ambiguous. CDR3 size: 13 residues. Trimming stripped 0 bases from V and 1 base from J, with 2 bases between. Germline V gene lookup returns CDR1 MNHEY and CDR2 SVGEGT. CDR3 loop: CASSYSGTDTQYF. CDR3 DNA sequence: TGTGCCAGCAGTTACTCGGGCACAGATACGCAGTATTTT.

On this clonotype: Sequence at one end of the junction differs from germline and may be a read error. V gene TRBV27 combines with J gene TRBJ1-3; no clear D. Germline CDR1 and CDR2: MNHEY and SMNVEV (reference sequence). The CDR3 runs 15 residues. The CDR3 DNA sequence: TGTGTCAGCAGTCTCTCCGGAGGCTCTGGAAACACCATATATTTT. This gives the protein CVSSLSGGSGNTIYF.

The CDR3, as DNA: TGCAGCGTTGGAAACCTAGGACAGGGGTCTGAAGCTTTCTTT. Its translation is CSVGNLGQGSEAFF. This sequence joins TRBV29-1 and TRBJ1-1, with 9 bases matching TRBD1. The CDR3 is 14 amino acids. J lost 6 bases, V lost 4 bases, and 9 bases had no gene match. Germline V gene sequence: CDR1 SQVTM, CDR2 ANQGSEA.

A few counts support this clonotype. This chain uses TRBV7-2 with TRBJ1-1; D unclear. The CDR3 covers 14 residues. CDR1 and CDR2 from the germline V gene are SGHTA and FQGNSA. The V end lost 0 bases, the J end lost 1 base, and 6 bases lay between the germline ends. The chain's CDR3 is CASSLAKGNTEAFF. The CDR3 DNA is TGTGCCAGCAGCTTAGCTAAGGGGAACACTGAAGCTTTCTTT.

The gene calls are TRBV20-1 and TRBJ1-4; D may be TRBD1 (5 bases). This CDR3 has 15 residues. Trimming removed 3 bases from V and 5 bases from J, with 16 bases in between. Germline V gene lookup returns CDR1 DFQATT and CDR2 SNEGSKA (reference sequence). As DNA, the CDR3 is TGCAGTGCTAGGGCTGGGACCCCATCGAATGAAAAACTGTTTTTT. It encodes CSARAGTPSNEKLFF.

This clonotype showed up just a few times. V is TRBV3-1 and J is TRBJ2-1; weak D call: TRBD2 (6 bases). V was cut by 0 bases and J by 12 bases, with 12 bases left in between. Germline assignment: CDR1 LGHDT and CDR2 YNNKEL (reference sequence). The CDR3 has 13 residues. The CDR3 region has the DNA TGTGCCAGCAGCCAAGACGGGACTCGTGTGCAGTTCTTC. Its translation: CASSQDGTRVQFF.

This clonotype was found many times. The chain has TRBV5-1 and TRBJ1-1; the match to TRBD1 covers 9 bases. Germline lookup yields CDR1 SGHRS and CDR2 YFSETQ. The J segment lost 10 bases and the V segment lost 3 bases, leaving 10 bases of the junction unmatched. The CDR3 is 14 residues long. The CDR3 nucleotides read TGCGCCAGCAGCTGGGCGACGGACAGGGGCAGAGCTTTCTTT. Encoded protein: CASSWATDRGRAFF.

This clonotype was detected only a few times. The rearrangement joins TRBV12-3 or TRBV12-4 to TRBJ1-1; D remains ambiguous. The CDR3 spans 11 residues. The V gene lost 4 bases and the J gene lost 11 bases, with 11 bases spanning the gap. The CDR3 DNA is TGTGCCAGCAGTTCAGGCGTGGGGGCTTTCTTT. This sequence encodes CASSSGVGAFF.

This clonotype occurred many times. This chain uses TRBV14 with TRBJ2-1, with D perhaps matching TRBD1 (5 bases). CDR1 and CDR2 from the germline V gene are SGHDN and FVKESK. Trimming left V 4 bases short and J 3 bases short, with 7 bases between. The CDR3 has 13 residues. Here the CDR3 reads CASSRQYYNEQFF. The CDR3 region has the DNA TGTGCCAGCAGCCGACAGTACTACAATGAGCAGTTCTTC.

This clonotype was found many times. The chain employs TRBV9 and TRBJ2-1, with D possibly matching TRBD2 (6 bases). Trimming took 0 bases from V and 0 from J, leaving 13 bases between them. The V gene's germline CDR1 is SGDLS and CDR2 YYNGEE. This CDR3 contains 17 residues. The DNA of the CDR3 is TGTGCCAGCAGCGTAGGGGCTAGCGTCAGCTCCTACAATGAGCAGTTCTTC. Its translation: CASSVGASVSSYNEQFF. The full variable domain, in which reference TRBV9 and TRBJ2-1 provide the parts outside the CDR3, is DSGVTQTPKHLITATGQRVTLRCSPRSGDLSVYWYQQSLDQGLQFLIQYYNGEERAKGNILERFSAQQFPDLHSELNLSSLELGDSALYFCASSVGASVSSYNEQFFGPGTRLTVL.

This clonotype was seen a few times. The V and J genes are TRBV12-3 or TRBV12-4 and TRBJ1-2; 10 positions match TRBD1. V dropped 6 bases and J dropped 6; count of bases not matched to a gene: 4. The CDR3 totals 13 residues. The CDR3 DNA is TGTGCCAGCAGGATAGGGACAGGGGATGGCTACACCTTC. Protein sequence: CASRIGTGDGYTF.

The V gene is TRBV9, the J gene TRBJ2-3; a possible D gene is TRBD2 (5 bases). Trimming cost V 1 base and J 0 bases, with 9 bases left between them. The germline V gene has CDR1 SGDLS and CDR2 YYNGEE. This CDR3 spans 15 amino acids. The CDR3 spells CASSVYSGSTDTQYF. The CDR3 DNA follows: TGTGCCAGCAGCGTATATTCGGGGAGCACAGATACGCAGTATTTT.

The chain employs TRBV11-2 and TRBJ2-3, with 9 bases aligning to TRBD2. V was clipped by 2 bases and J by 4 bases; unmatched bases: 4. The CDR3 consists of 15 residues. The V gene's germline CDR1 is SGHAT and CDR2 FQNNGV. CDR3 sequence reads: CASSLWRGGSDTQYF. For the CDR3, the DNA is TGTGCCAGCAGCTTATGGCGGGGGGGCTCAGATACGCAGTATTTT. Together with reference TRBV11-2 and TRBJ2-3, the CDR3 gives the full variable domain: EAGVAQSPRYKIIEKRQSVAFWCNPISGHATLYWYQQILGQGPKLLIQFQNNGVVDDSQLPKDRFSAERLKGVDSTLKIQPAKLEDSAVYLCASSLWRGGSDTQYFGPGTRLTVL.

CDR3 in amino acids: CASTPTATRSYEQYF. The CDR3 coding sequence is TGTGCCAGCACTCCTACGGCGACACGATCCTACGAGCAGTACTTC. The chain is built from TRBV6-6 and TRBJ2-7; D remains ambiguous. Germline-derived CDR1 and CDR2 are MNHNY and SVGAGI (reference sequence). The CDR3 is 15 residues long. The germline V and J ends were trimmed by 7 bases and 1 base, with 17 bases remaining between them.

This clonotype has more than one count but fewer than ten. This sequence joins TRBV12-3 or TRBV12-4 and TRBJ1-1, with 8 positions matching TRBD1. CDR3 length: 16 amino acids. V dropped 3 bases and J dropped 1; count of bases not matched to a gene: 7. The CDR3, as DNA: TGTGCCAGCAGTTTGGCAGGGGGCGTGAAGAACACTGAAGCTTTCTTT. Protein: CASSLAGGVKNTEAFF.

This clonotype was found many times. The V call is TRBV2, the J call TRBJ1-5; TRBD1 matches 7 bases. The CDR3 has 14 residues. J gave up 6 bases and V 4 bases, and 6 bases lay outside the gene matches. From germline, CDR1 is SNHLY and CDR2 FYNNEI. The CDR3 sequence: CASSGPPGGQPQHF. The CDR3 DNA reads TGTGCCAGCAGTGGCCCCCCAGGGGGTCAGCCCCAGCATTTT.

The genes are TRBV28 and TRBJ2-2, with D possibly TRBD1 on 5 matching bases. CDR3 length equals 13 residues. Trimming removed 11 bases at V and 4 bases at J, with 14 bases between. Germline V CDR1 and CDR2: MDHEN, SYDVKM. Here the CDR3 DNA reads TGTGCCGGTAGGACACGAGGCACCGGGGAGCTGTTTTTT. Its translation is CAGRTRGTGELFF. Supplemented by reference TRBV28 and TRBJ2-2, the full variable domain reads DVKVTQSSRYLVKRTGEKVFLECVQDMDHENMFWYRQDPGLGLRLIYFSYDVKMKEKGDIPEGYSVSREKKERFSLILESASTNQTSMYLCAGRTRGTGELFFGEGSRLTVL.

This clonotype was found once. This could be a read error, since a much larger clone is one nucleotide away. The rearrangement uses TRBV28 and TRBJ2-2; TRBD2 matches 10 bases. This CDR3 comprises 15 residues. Germline lookup yields CDR1 MDHEN and CDR2 SYDVKM. CDR3 in amino acids: CASSSAGGPPGELIF. CDR3 in DNA: TGTGCCAGCAGTTCAGCGGGAGGGCCCCCCGGGGAGCTGATTTTT.

J is TRBJ1-1 and V is TRBV7-9; D not resolved. The V end was cut by 1 base, the J end by 5 bases, with 11 bases between. CDR3 length: 14 residues. Germline CDR1 is SEHNR and CDR2 is FQNEAQ (reference sequence). The CDR3 protein is CASSLEIFGTEAFF. CDR3 DNA: TGTGCCAGCAGCTTAGAGATATTCGGAACTGAAGCTTTCTTT.

In this sample, this clonotype turned up many times. The chain joins TRBV29-1 to TRBJ1-1; unclear D gene. Trimming left V 5 bases short and J 1 base short, with 8 bases between. Germline CDR1 and CDR2: SQVTM and ANQGSEA. The length of the CDR3 is 12 residues. The CDR3 region is CSVSRGNTEAFF. As DNA, the CDR3 is TGCAGCGTTTCACGGGGGAACACTGAAGCTTTCTTT.

The sample holds many counts of this clonotype. The rearrangement joins TRBV11-2 to TRBJ2-1; TRBD2 matches at 8 bases. Germline assignment: CDR1 SGHAT and CDR2 FQNNGV. The V and J ends lost 1 base and 7 bases, in that order; junction bases with no gene match: 6. The CDR3 sequence is 15 residues long. The CDR3 DNA sequence: TGTGCCAGCAGCTTAGGACTAGCGCCTGAGAATGAGCAGTTCTTC. Translation: CASSLGLAPENEQFF.